This TCR beta chain was sequenced for a study of identical twins. Whole-study findings and limits: Insertions ran lower in abundant cord blood beta clonotypes, though not in memory repertoires.

The CDR3 consists of 15 residues. The V end was cut by 3 bases, the J end by 4 bases, with 15 bases between. TCRdb fed the 5' RACE reads into MiXCR, producing one record per CDR3 protein. Counted here are some 790,000 distinct CDR3 sequences, about 20% occurring once; the ten biggest clones make up around 13%. There are a few counts of this clonotype. Its target is unknown. The same specimen was also included in a second study, on T cells expressing NK-cell markers.

Sequencing was carried out using PBMCs. The sequence came from a woman between 18 and 30 years old in good health. This chain joins TRBV12-3 or TRBV12-4 and TRBJ1-1; D gene uncertain. This CDR3 is CASSFRGPLFTEAFF. CDR3 bases: TGTGCCAGCAGTTTTAGAGGGCCACTATTCACTGAAGCTTTCTTT.